Below, 13 T cell receptor beta chains from the same sample are listed, as sequenced in a study of blood T cell repertoires in COVID-19. Assay used: immunoSEQ multiplex PCR; TCRdb lists only in-frame clones, some missing. The table records a few hundred thousand clones, roughly 89% of them present only once. Sample: peripheral blood. The receptors were gathered from a woman aged 55 to 70 with COVID-19, enrolled during active disease.

The chain uses TRBV3-1 (or the pseudogene TRBV3-2) and TRBJ2-5, with a tentative D call TRBD1 (5 bases). CDR3 size: 12 residues. Trimming removed 0 bases from V and 13 bases from J, with 12 bases in between. Germline V lookup: CDR1 LGHDT, CDR2 YNNKEL (reference sequence). CDR3: CASSQDRDKSYF. The CDR3 DNA reads as TGTGCCAGCAGCCAAGACAGGGATAAATCGTACTTC.

This chain uses TRBV5-5 with TRBJ2-5, with 8 bases matching TRBD2. The CDR3 loop spans 15 amino acids. V lost 0 bases, J lost 3 bases, and 4 bases stayed unmatched. The germline CDR1 and CDR2 sequences are SGHKS and YYEKEE (reference sequence). In nucleotides, the CDR3 is TGTGCCAGCAGCTTGGCCGGGACTAGAGAAGAGACCCAGTACTTC. Its translation is CASSLAGTREETQYF.

This clone was observed a single time. The chain joins TRBV5-4 to TRBJ1-1, with no clear D. Germline V CDR1 and CDR2: SGHNT, YYREEE (reference sequence). V lost 2 bases to trimming and J lost 5 bases, with 10 bases between them. The CDR3 length is 13 residues. This chain's CDR3 is CASSFDHTTEAFF. CDR3 nucleotides: TGTGCCAGCAGCTTTGATCACACAACTGAAGCTTTCTTT.

The chain employs TRBV7-9 and TRBJ1-1; 8 bases match TRBD1. This CDR3 comprises 15 residues. V was clipped by 5 bases and J by 1 base; unmatched bases: 6. The germline CDR1 and CDR2 sequences are SEHNR and FQNEAQ (reference sequence). The CDR3 DNA is TGTGCCAGCAGCATCCTTGGGACAGGGAACACTGAAGCTTTCTTT. Translation: CASSILGTGNTEAFF. Full variable domain (rest looked up from reference TRBV7-9 and TRBJ1-1): DTGVSQNPRHKITKRGQNVTFRCDPISEHNRLYWYRQTLGQGPEFLTYFQNEAQLEKSRLLSDRFSAERPKGSFSTLEIQRTEQGDSAMYLCASSILGTGNTEAFFGQGTRLTVV.

The chain employs TRBV19 and TRBJ1-6; D perhaps matches TRBD1 (5 bases). Trimming removed 8 bases from V and 9 bases from J, with 14 bases in between. Germline assignment: CDR1 LNHDA and CDR2 SQIVND (reference sequence). The CDR3 sequence is 13 residues long. CDR3 bases: TGTGCCAGTGGGAGGGGAACGGTTTCACCCCTCCACTTT. Its translation: CASGRGTVSPLHF.

The chain employs TRBV5-6 and TRBJ2-1, with D possibly TRBD2 on 5 matching bases. The germline V and J ends were trimmed by 4 bases and 5 bases, with 19 bases remaining between them. Germline V CDR1 and CDR2: SGHDT, YYEEEE. The CDR3 is made up of 16 amino acids. In nucleotides, the CDR3 is TGTGCCAGCAGCCCGGTGATACTAGAAACCCACAATGAGCAGTTCTTC. It translates to CASSPVILETHNEQFF.

This chain uses TRBV7-2 with TRBJ1-3; a possible D gene is TRBD1 (6 bases). The length of the CDR3 is 14 residues. V was pared by 5 bases and J by 4 bases, with 12 bases between. The V gene's germline CDR1 is SGHTA and CDR2 FQGNSA. This CDR3 is CASSKQGEGNTIYF. CDR3 sequence (DNA): TGTGCCAGCAGCAAACAGGGTGAAGGAAACACCATATATTTT.

This clone was seen a single time. As DNA, the CDR3 is TGTGCCTGGGCAACAGGGGGAGGTGAAAAACTGTTTTTT. Translation gives CAWATGGGEKLFF. This sequence joins TRBV30 and TRBJ1-4; 8 bases fit TRBD1. V lost 5 bases to trimming and J lost 7 bases; unmatched junction nucleotides: 6. The CDR3 totals 13 residues. Germline-derived CDR1 and CDR2 are GTSNPN and SVGIG (reference sequence).

The V gene is TRBV5-1, the J gene TRBJ2-1; 9 bases match TRBD2. The trim removed 4 bases at V and 15 bases at J, leaving 11 bases unmatched. There are 13 residues in the CDR3. CDR1 is SGHRS, CDR2 YFSETQ, per germline. The CDR3 nucleotides are TGCGCCAGCAGCCTGGTGGCTAGCGGGGTCGGGTTCTTC. Protein sequence: CASSLVASGVGFF.

The J gene is TRBJ2-7, the V gene TRBV6-5; D is uncertain. The CDR3 loop spans 11 amino acids. Germline CDR1 and CDR2: MNHEY and SVGAGI. The germline V and J ends were trimmed by 6 bases and 3 bases, with 6 bases remaining between them. The CDR3 loop is CASRVLYEQYF. The CDR3 coding sequence is TGTGCCAGCAGAGTACTCTACGAGCAGTACTTC.

The V gene is TRBV5-4, the J gene TRBJ2-2, with 13 nucleotides matching TRBD2. V shed 3 bases, J shed 15 bases, and the junction held 5 bases outside the gene matches. Germline V gene lookup returns CDR1 SGHNT and CDR2 YYREEE (reference sequence). CDR3 size: 13 residues. This chain's CDR3 is CASSWTSGGILFF. CDR3 coding DNA: TGTGCCAGCAGCTGGACTAGCGGGGGCATATTGTTTTTT. Based on the CDR3 plus reference TRBV5-4 and TRBJ2-2, the full variable domain is ETGVTQSPTHLIKTRGQQVTLRCSSQSGHNTVSWYQQALGQGPQFIFQYYREEENGRGNFPPRFSGLQFPNYSSELNVNALELDDSALYLCASSWTSGGILFFGEGSRLTVL.

J is TRBJ1-1 and V is TRBV5-1; D might be TRBD1 (6 bases). Germline V CDR1 and CDR2: SGHRS, YFSETQ. V lost 6 bases to trimming and J lost 1 base, with 10 bases between them. The length of the CDR3 is 13 residues. The CDR3 DNA sequence: TGCGCCAGCACCTCACAGGGGAACACTGAAGCTTTCTTT. Its translation is CASTSQGNTEAFF.

This clone is a singleton in its sample. The rearrangement uses TRBV6-5 and TRBJ2-1; TRBD2 aligns across 9 bases. V was clipped by 5 bases and J by 2 bases; unmatched bases: 1. The CDR3 contains 14 residues. Per germline, CDR1 MNHEY and CDR2 SVGAGI. The CDR3 sequence: CASSRLAAYNEQFF. The CDR3 DNA reads TGTGCCAGCAGTCGACTAGCGGCCTACAATGAGCAGTTCTTC.